The clone carrying this T cell receptor beta chain was observed a few times. TCRdb ran MiXCR on the RACE reads and lists one entry per CDR3 protein. The top ten clones hold about 5.4% of a sample with around 360,000 distinct CDR3 sequences, about 6.3% of them seen once. Stated time point: patch test 2, 6 weeks after DPC sensitization. As to treatment: therapeutic diphenylcyclopropenone sensitization with weekly scalp DPC. At every patch-test visit, blood was drawn before the patch test was applied. CDR3 length: 18 amino acids. Germline trimming cut 4 bases from V and 6 bases from J; bases unmatched to any gene: 15. The germline V gene has CDR1 SGHTA and CDR2 FQGNSA. The data were taken from a study of human T cells and chemical hapten exposure.

This chain joins TRBV7-2 and TRBJ1-1, with TRBD1 identical over 12 bases. This material consisted of whole blood, taken in connection with sensitization to the hapten diphenylcyclopropenone (DPC). The sequence came from a young woman with alopecia areata. Some clones in this sample may be carry-over from other donors' samples. CDR3 protein: CASSSQFGGTGGKSEAFF. The CDR3, as DNA: TGTGCCAGCAGCTCCCAATTTGGGGGGACAGGGGGCAAGTCTGAAGCTTTCTTT.